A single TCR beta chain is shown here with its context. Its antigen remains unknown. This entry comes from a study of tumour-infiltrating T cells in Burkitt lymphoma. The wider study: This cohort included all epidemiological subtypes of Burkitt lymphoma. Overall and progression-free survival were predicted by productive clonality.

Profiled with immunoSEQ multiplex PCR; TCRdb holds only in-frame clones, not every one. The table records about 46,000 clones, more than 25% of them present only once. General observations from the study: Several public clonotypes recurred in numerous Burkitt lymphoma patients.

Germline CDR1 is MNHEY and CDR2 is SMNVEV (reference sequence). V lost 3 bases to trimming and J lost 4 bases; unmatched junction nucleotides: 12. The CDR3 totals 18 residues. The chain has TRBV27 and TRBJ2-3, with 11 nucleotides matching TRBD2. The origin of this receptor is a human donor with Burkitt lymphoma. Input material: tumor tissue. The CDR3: CASSLIWVAGGPSDTQYF. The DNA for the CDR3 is TGTGCCAGCAGTTTGATCTGGGTAGCGGGGGGGCCATCAGATACGCAGTATTTT.